The source of this T cell receptor (beta chain) is a study of T cell changes during pregnancy in multiple sclerosis. This CDR3 has 15 amino acids. The ends lost 6 bases at V and 4 bases at J; junction bases unmatched: 12. Germline V CDR1 and CDR2: MDHEN, SYDVKM. Some clones are missing from TCRdb's copy, which holds only in-frame ones; the method was immunoSEQ multiplex PCR. The table includes more than 35,000 clones, 85% to 95% detected once. The genes are TRBV28 and TRBJ2-7; TRBD1 agrees at 7 bases. This receptor was taken from a female donor with multiple sclerosis, enrolled in a pregnancy study. The material sequenced was CD4+ T cells from peripheral blood mononuclear cells, taken in the second trimester of pregnancy. CDR3: CASRGALGGNYEQYF. The CDR3 region has the DNA TGTGCCAGCAGGGGAGCTTTAGGGGGCAATTACGAGCAGTACTTC.